The 20 T cell receptor beta chains in this list originate from one sample, sequenced in a study of cytomegalovirus exposure and HLA in healthy donors (TCRdb year 2017). The library came from the immunoSEQ multiplex PCR assay. A mixture of 60 forward primers for TCR Vbeta segments and 13 reverse primers for TCR Jbeta segments was used in the multiplex PCR. TCRdb re-hosts the immuneACCESS table, in-frame sequences only. Its copies lack some clones; in the studies checked, an unresolved V gene accounts for under half of them, and the cause for the rest is not known. The sample table holds 95,000 to 120,000 clones, of which 67% were seen once. The ten largest clones represent roughly 8.3% of the sample. The sample comprised PBMCs. The receptors stem from a man between 18 and 35 years old in good health and CMV-seropositive.

The chain joins TRBV2 to TRBJ1-4, with TRBD1 identical over 8 bases. The germline V gene has CDR1 SNHLY and CDR2 FYNNEI. V gave up 8 bases and J gave up 3 bases; unmatched junction bases: 8. The CDR3 has 15 amino acids. The CDR3 bases are TGTGCCAGCCGCCAGACAGGGGTTTCTAATGAAAAACTGTTTTTT. Translation gives CASRQTGVSNEKLFF. Based on the CDR3 plus reference TRBV2 and TRBJ1-4, the full variable domain is EPEVTQTPSHQVTQMGQEVILRCVPISNHLYFYWYRQILGQKVEFLVSFYNNEISEKSEIFDDQFSVERPDGSNFTLKIRSTKLEDSAMYFCASRQTGVSNEKLFFGSGTQLSVL.

This clone appeared a single time. The chain is built from TRBV5-1 and TRBJ2-7; D is possibly TRBD1 (5 bases). V was trimmed by 0 bases and J by 4 bases, leaving 8 bases between them. CDR1 and CDR2 from the germline V gene are SGHRS and YFSETQ. The CDR3 totals 13 residues. CDR3 loop: CASSLVGDYEQYF. DNA for the CDR3: TGCGCCAGCAGCTTGGTAGGGGATTACGAGCAGTACTTC.

The chain joins TRBV30 to TRBJ2-3; unclear D gene. This CDR3 contains 13 residues. V was pared by 4 bases and J by 0 bases, with 8 bases between. The germline V gene encodes CDR1 GTSNPN and CDR2 SVGIG (reference sequence). The CDR3 nucleotides are TGTGCCTGGACGATAGCCAGCACAGATACGCAGTATTTT. Its translation is CAWTIASTDTQYF.

The CDR3 nucleotides read TGTGCCAGCAGGATACAGGGGGCATTCTACGAGCAGTACTTC. Translating it yields CASRIQGAFYEQYF. The chain recombines TRBV6-5 with TRBJ2-7; 9 bases are a match to TRBD1. The CDR3 consists of 14 residues. The V segment lost 6 bases and the J segment 3 bases; nucleotides outside the gene matches: 6. From germline, CDR1 is MNHEY and CDR2 SVGAGI.

V usage is TRBV11-2 and J usage is TRBJ1-1, with a weak D call TRBD1 (5 bases). V was clipped by 2 bases and J by 3 bases, with 7 bases between them. This CDR3 region has 13 residues. The germline CDR1 and CDR2 sequences are SGHAT and FQNNGV. This chain's CDR3 is CASSLTGDTEAFF. DNA for the CDR3: TGTGCCAGCAGCTTAACGGGGGACACTGAAGCTTTCTTT.

The V call is TRBV10-2, the J call TRBJ1-4; possibly TRBD1 for D (5 bases). From germline, CDR1 is WSHSY and CDR2 SAAADI. The CDR3 extends over 15 amino acids. The V and J ends lost 2 bases and 0 bases respectively, with 7 bases between them. The CDR3 DNA reads TGCGCCAGCAGTGAGAGGGGCCCAACTAATGAAAAACTGTTTTTT. It specifies CASSERGPTNEKLFF.

This clone was counted only a few times. This chain joins TRBV7-2 and TRBJ2-6; a possible D gene is TRBD1 (5 bases). The CDR3 covers 17 residues. Between the trimmed V and J ends, which lost 3 bases and 2 bases, there was a span of 14 bases. Germline CDR1 reads SGHTA; CDR2 reads FQGNSA. CDR3 coding DNA: TGTGCCAGCAGCTTGAGACAGCCGCCGGCTGGGGCCAACGTCCTGACTTTC. The encoded protein is CASSLRQPPAGANVLTF.

This clone has a single count. The chain carries TRBV14 and TRBJ1-2; D perhaps matches TRBD1 (5 bases). The germline V gene encodes CDR1 SGHDN and CDR2 FVKESK. The CDR3 is 15 amino acids. Trimming stripped 0 bases from V and 0 bases from J, with 8 bases between. CDR3 DNA: TGTGCCAGCAGCCAAGAGACAGCAGCTAACTATGGCTACACCTTC. It yields the protein CASSQETAANYGYTF.

The V gene is TRBV2, the J gene TRBJ2-7; a weak D match, TRBD1 (6 bases). Trimming removed 7 bases at V and 5 bases at J, with 12 bases between. The CDR3 contains 12 residues. CDR1 SNHLY and CDR2 FYNNEI come from the germline V gene. This CDR3 reads CASTDSWDEQYV. CDR3 coding DNA: TGTGCCAGCACGGACAGTTGGGACGAGCAGTACGTC.

The V gene is TRBV18, the J gene TRBJ2-7; D gene ambiguous. V was pared by 6 bases and J by 6 bases, with 15 bases between. The CDR3 covers 13 residues. CDR1 is KGHSH and CDR2 is LQKENI in the germline V gene. The CDR3 DNA reads as TGTGCCAGCTCCCCGGGTTCCGAGGCCGAGCAGTACGTC. This translates into CASSPGSEAEQYV.

In its sample, this clone was seen a few times. The chain recombines TRBV29-1 with TRBJ2-1, with 9 bases lining up with TRBD2. This CDR3 is 16 amino acids long. J lost 6 bases, V lost 0 bases, and 9 bases had no gene match. CDR1 and CDR2 from the germline V gene are SQVTM and ANQGSEA. CDR3 residues: CSVEDLRRGGGNEQFF. Here the CDR3 DNA reads TGCAGCGTTGAAGATCTACGGCGGGGGGGTGGCAATGAGCAGTTCTTC.

The chain has TRBV7-8 and TRBJ1-2; 8 bases match TRBD1. Losses at the gene ends were 5 bases for V and 6 bases for J; bases not matched to a gene: 23. This CDR3 spans 19 amino acids. Germline CDR1 SGHVS, CDR2 FQNEAQ. The CDR3 coding sequence is TGTGCCAGCAGCCGAGCAAAACTGACAGGGGCTCTCTCTGGCCATGGCTACACCTTC. It specifies CASSRAKLTGALSGHGYTF. Together with reference TRBV7-8 and TRBJ1-2, the CDR3 gives the full variable domain: GAGVSQSPRYKVAKRGQDVALRCDPISGHVSLFWYQQALGQGPEFLTYFQNEAQLDKSGLPSDRFFAERPEGSVSTLKIQRTQQEDSAVYLCASSRAKLTGALSGHGYTFGSGTRLTVV.

This chain joins TRBV20-1 and TRBJ2-1; D is ambiguous. CDR1 is DFQATT, CDR2 SNEGSKA, per germline (reference sequence). Trimming removed 3 bases from V and 7 bases from J, with 7 bases in between. The CDR3 loop spans 11 amino acids. CDR3 sequence (DNA): TGCAGTGCTAGCCCTATAAATGAGCAGTTCTTC. Protein sequence: CSASPINEQFF.

V and J are TRBV2 and TRBJ2-1; 8 bases are shared with TRBD2. The CDR3 consists of 15 residues. V gave up 2 bases and J gave up 5 bases; unmatched junction bases: 5. Germline CDR1 is SNHLY and CDR2 is FYNNEI. The CDR3, as DNA: TGTGCCAGCAGTGAACTTTTGCGGGGGGACAATGAGCAGTTCTTC. This encodes CASSELLRGDNEQFF.

The chain is built from TRBV19 and TRBJ2-7; no clear D. The CDR3 has 13 residues. Trimming removed 4 bases from V and 0 bases from J, with 7 bases in between. Germline loops: CDR1 LNHDA, CDR2 SQIVND (reference sequence). CDR3 loop: CASSKQASYEQYF. DNA for the CDR3: TGTGCCAGTAGTAAGCAGGCCTCCTACGAGCAGTACTTC.

The chain couples TRBV7-2 to TRBJ2-3; a possible D gene is TRBD1 (5 bases). V was shortened by 1 base and J by 4 bases, with 12 bases between the two germline ends. This CDR3 is 15 amino acids long. The germline gives CDR1 SGHTA, CDR2 FQGNSA. Written as DNA, the CDR3 is TGTGCCAGCAGCTTAGAGGGCAGGGCCCCAGATACGCAGTATTTT. Translated, it gives CASSLEGRAPDTQYF.

This chain joins TRBV5-6 and TRBJ2-5; TRBD2 matches 7 bases. V lost 3 bases to trimming and J lost 0 bases; unmatched junction nucleotides: 8. CDR1 SGHDT and CDR2 YYEEEE come from the germline V gene. The CDR3 consists of 16 residues. CDR3 region: CASSSRERGYQETQYF. The CDR3 DNA reads TGTGCCAGCAGCTCAAGGGAGCGGGGCTACCAAGAGACCCAGTACTTC.

The chain's CDR3 is CASSLGETHSPYNEQFF. In DNA, the CDR3 is TGTGCCAGCAGCTTAGGGGAGACGCATAGCCCCTACAATGAGCAGTTCTTC. This chain links TRBV11-3 with TRBJ2-1; the D gene is possibly TRBD2 (5 bases). The CDR3 consists of 17 residues. V was pared by 1 base and J by 2 bases, with 15 bases between. Germline V lookup: CDR1 SGHNT, CDR2 YENEEA.

This chain joins TRBV5-6 and TRBJ2-5, with 8 positions matching TRBD1. The J segment lost 5 bases and the V segment lost 0 bases, leaving 6 bases of the junction unmatched. This CDR3 is 15 amino acids long. Germline CDR1 is SGHDT and CDR2 is YYEEEE. The CDR3 is CASSLATGGWETQYF. DNA of the CDR3: TGTGCCAGCAGCTTGGCCACAGGGGGATGGGAGACCCAGTACTTC.

This clone has more than one count but fewer than ten. The gene calls are TRBV2 and TRBJ1-3; TRBD1 agrees at 9 bases. Germline V gene sequence: CDR1 SNHLY, CDR2 FYNNEI. The CDR3 consists of 15 residues. V was pared by 6 bases and J by 4 bases, with 7 bases of the junction left unmatched. This CDR3 reads CASSARGQGGNTIYF. The CDR3 DNA reads TGTGCCAGCAGCGCCCGGGGACAGGGAGGAAACACCATATATTTT.